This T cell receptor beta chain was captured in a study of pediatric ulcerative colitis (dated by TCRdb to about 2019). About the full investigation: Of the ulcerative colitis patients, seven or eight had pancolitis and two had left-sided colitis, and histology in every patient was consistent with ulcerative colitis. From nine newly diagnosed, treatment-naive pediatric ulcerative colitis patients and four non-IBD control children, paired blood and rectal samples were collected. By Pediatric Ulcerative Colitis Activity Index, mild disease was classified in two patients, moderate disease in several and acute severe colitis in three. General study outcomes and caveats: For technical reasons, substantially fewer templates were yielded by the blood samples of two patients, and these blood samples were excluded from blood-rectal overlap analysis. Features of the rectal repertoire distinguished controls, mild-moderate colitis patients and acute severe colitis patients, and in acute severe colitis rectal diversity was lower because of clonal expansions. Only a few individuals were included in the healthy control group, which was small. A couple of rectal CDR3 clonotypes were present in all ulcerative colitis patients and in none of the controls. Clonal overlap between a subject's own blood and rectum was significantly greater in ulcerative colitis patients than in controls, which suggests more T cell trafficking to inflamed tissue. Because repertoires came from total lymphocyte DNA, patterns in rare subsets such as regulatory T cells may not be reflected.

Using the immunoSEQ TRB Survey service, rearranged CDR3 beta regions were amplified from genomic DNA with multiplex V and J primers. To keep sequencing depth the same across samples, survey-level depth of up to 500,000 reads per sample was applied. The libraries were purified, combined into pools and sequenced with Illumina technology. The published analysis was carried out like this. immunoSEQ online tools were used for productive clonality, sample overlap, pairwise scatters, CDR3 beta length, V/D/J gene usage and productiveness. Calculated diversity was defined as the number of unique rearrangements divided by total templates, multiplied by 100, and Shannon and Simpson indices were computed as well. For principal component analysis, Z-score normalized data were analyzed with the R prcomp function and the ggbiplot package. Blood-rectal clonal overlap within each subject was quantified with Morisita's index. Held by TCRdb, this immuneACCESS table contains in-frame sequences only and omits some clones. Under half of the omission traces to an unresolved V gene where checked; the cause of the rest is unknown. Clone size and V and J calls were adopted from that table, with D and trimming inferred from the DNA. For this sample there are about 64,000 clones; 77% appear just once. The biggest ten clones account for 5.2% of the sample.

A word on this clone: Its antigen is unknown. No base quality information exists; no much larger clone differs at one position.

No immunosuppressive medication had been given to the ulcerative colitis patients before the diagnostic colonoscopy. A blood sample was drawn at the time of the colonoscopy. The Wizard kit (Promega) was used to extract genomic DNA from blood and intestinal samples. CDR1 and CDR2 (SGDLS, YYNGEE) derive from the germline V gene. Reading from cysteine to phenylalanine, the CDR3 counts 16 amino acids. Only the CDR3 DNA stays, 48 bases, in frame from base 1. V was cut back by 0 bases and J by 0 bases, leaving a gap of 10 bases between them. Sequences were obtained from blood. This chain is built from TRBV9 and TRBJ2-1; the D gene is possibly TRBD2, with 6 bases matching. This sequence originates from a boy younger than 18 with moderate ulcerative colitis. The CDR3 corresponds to CASSVEGGVSYNEQFF. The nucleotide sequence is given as TGTGCCAGCAGCGTAGAGGGCGGGGTCTCCTACAATGAGCAGTTCTTC.